This T cell receptor beta chain comes out of a study of monozygotic twins with inflammatory bowel disease. Each TCR library consumed 3,500 to 4,500 ng of total RNA. UMIs that had a 6-nucleotide sample barcode were put in using template switching. From the 5' RACE reads, TCRdb lists one entry per CDR3 protein and no DNA. Reported are about 160,000 distinct CDR3 sequences; the ten largest clones contain more than 2.5%. Findings and limits, study-wide: Whether twins were concordant or discordant made no difference to repertoire similarity, possibly from limited power.

Germline CDR1 reads MDHEN; CDR2 reads SYDVKM. CDR3 size: 16 residues. As regards this clonotype: Its antigen is not identified.

The specimen was blood. The receptor was derived from a human donor with ulcerative colitis or Crohn's disease, or a healthy co-twin of an affected twin (not recorded which). V gene TRBV28 combines with J gene TRBJ2-2; TCRdb's D call of TRBD1 is untestable without DNA. The CDR3 loop is CASSLDGRGDTGELFF. Using reference TRBV28 and TRBJ2-2 for the parts outside the CDR3, the full variable domain is DVKVTQSSRYLVKRTGEKVFLECVQDMDHENMFWYRQDPGLGLRLIYFSYDVKMKEKGDIPEGYSVSREKKERFSLILESASTNQTSMYLCASSLDGRGDTGELFFGEGSRLTVL.